The 9 T cell receptor beta chains below all came from one sample that was sequenced in a study of OX40 agonist ivuxolimab in advanced cancers. Here immunoSEQ multiplex PCR was the method, and the copy in TCRdb shows in-frame clones only, minus some. The repertoire holds 50,000 to 75,000 clones, around 83% seen once, with 1% to 1.5% in the top ten. The specimen was CD4+ or CD8+ T cells sorted from blood, collected in a trial of the OX40 agonist ivuxolimab. The receptors come from an adult with an advanced solid tumor such as melanoma, head and neck, liver or kidney cancer.

This chain joins TRBV6-6 and TRBJ1-1; 7 bases align to TRBD1. The germline V gene encodes CDR1 MNHNY and CDR2 SVGAGI (reference sequence). The V segment lost 6 bases and the J segment 6 bases; nucleotides outside the gene matches: 13. CDR3 length equals 15 residues. CDR3 in DNA: TGTGCCAGCAGACCGGAGGGGAGGGGGCCCGCTGAAGCTTTCTTT. Amino acid sequence: CASRPEGRGPAEAFF.

This clone appeared a few times. The chain couples TRBV25-1 to TRBJ2-5; D is perhaps TRBD1 (5 bases). CDR3 length: 16 residues. Trimming pared 0 bases from V and 5 bases from J, leaving 16 bases between. Germline CDR1 reads MGHDK; CDR2 reads SYGVNS. DNA for the CDR3: TGTGCCAGCAGTGAATATGTCAGGGTGGGCCGGGAGACCCAGTACTTC. Protein sequence: CASSEYVRVGRETQYF.

The CDR3 protein is CASSRGAAAEQYF. The CDR3 DNA follows: TGTGCCAGCTCCAGGGGGGCGGCCGCCGAGCAGTACTTC. V is TRBV11-3 and J is TRBJ2-7, with a tentative D call TRBD1 (7 bases). V was cut by 8 bases and J by 6 bases, with 17 bases left in between. Germline CDR1 is SGHNT and CDR2 is YENEEA. The CDR3 runs 13 residues.

CDR3 sequence reads: CASSPMSGRGTSPLHF. CDR3 DNA: TGTGCCAGCTCACCAATGTCAGGACGGGGGACCTCACCCCTCCACTTT. This chain links TRBV18 with TRBJ1-6, with a tentative D call TRBD1 (5 bases). Trimming removed 2 bases from V and 10 bases from J, with 18 bases in between. This CDR3 has 16 residues. The germline V gene has CDR1 KGHSH and CDR2 LQKENI. The whole variable domain, remainder taken from reference TRBV18 and TRBJ1-6, is NAGVMQNPRHLVRRRGQEARLRCSPMKGHSHVYWYRQLPEEGLKFMVYLQKENIIDESGMPKERFSAEFPKEGPSILRIQQVVRGDSAAYFCASSPMSGRGTSPLHFGNGTRLTVT.

The chain links TRBV10-1 to TRBJ2-2; 10 bases map to TRBD2. The CDR3 runs to 15 residues. The V gene end was trimmed by 2 bases and the J gene end by 6 bases; junction bases not matched to a gene: 3. In germline, CDR1 is WNHNN, CDR2 SYGVQD (reference sequence). CDR3 bases: TGCGCCAGCAGTGAGCAGCGGGGGGGTGCCGGGGAGCTGTTTTTT. Its translation: CASSEQRGGAGELFF.

V is TRBV6-5 and J is TRBJ2-3, with 8 positions matching TRBD2. J gave up 1 base and V 8 bases, and 8 bases lay outside the gene matches. Looked up from germline, CDR1 is MNHEY and CDR2 is SVGAGI. The CDR3 runs 15 residues. The CDR3 nucleotides are TGTGCCAGCGGGACGGGGGGGCTTGGCACAGATACGCAGTATTTT. Translated: CASGTGGLGTDTQYF.

The chain carries TRBV7-9 and TRBJ2-7, with unresolved D. The CDR3 is made up of 13 amino acids. V dropped 0 bases and J dropped 2 bases, with 5 bases sitting between them. Germline lookup yields CDR1 SEHNR and CDR2 FQNEAQ (reference sequence). The CDR3 is CASSLATAYEQYF. CDR3 bases: TGTGCCAGCAGCTTAGCGACCGCCTACGAGCAGTACTTC. The whole variable domain, filled in from reference TRBV7-9 and TRBJ2-7, reads DTGVSQNPRHKITKRGQNVTFRCDPISEHNRLYWYRQTLGQGPEFLTYFQNEAQLEKSRLLSDRFSAERPKGSFSTLEIQRTEQGDSAMYLCASSLATAYEQYFGPGTRLTVT.

This clone was seen only once. This chain connects TRBV5-1 to TRBJ2-1; D is possibly TRBD1 (7 bases). This CDR3 is 15 amino acids long. Germline assignment: CDR1 SGHRS and CDR2 YFSETQ. Deletions cut 6 bases from V and 7 bases from J, with 20 bases between. The CDR3 sequence is CASKFGGQGGNEQFF. The CDR3 DNA reads TGCGCCAGCAAATTTGGAGGGCAGGGGGGAAATGAGCAGTTCTTC.

The table lists this clone with a count of one. The V and J genes are TRBV18 and TRBJ2-3, with D unresolved. Germline CDR1 KGHSH, CDR2 LQKENI. The germline V and J ends were trimmed by 1 base and 3 bases, with 2 bases remaining between them. The CDR3 has 12 amino acids. The CDR3 protein is CASSPRTDTQYF. In DNA form, the CDR3 reads TGTGCCAGCTCACCACGGACAGATACGCAGTATTTT.